Below, 23 T cell receptor beta chains from the same sample are listed, as sequenced in a study of OX40 agonist ivuxolimab in advanced cancers. Clones were read by immunoSEQ multiplex PCR, and TCRdb kept only the in-frame ones, dropping some. This table holds roughly 67,000 clones, around 80% found once. Sequencing was performed on CD4+ or CD8+ T cells sorted from blood, taken in a trial of the OX40 agonist ivuxolimab. These receptors originate from an adult with an advanced solid tumor such as melanoma, head and neck, liver or kidney cancer.

The chain employs TRBV28 and TRBJ2-1; 12 bases agree with TRBD2. J gave up 7 bases and V 5 bases, and 9 bases lay outside the gene matches. This CDR3 has 16 residues. The germline CDR1 and CDR2 sequences are MDHEN and SYDVKM. The CDR3 loop is CASSRTSGEGRNEQFF. CDR3 DNA: TGTGCCAGCAGTAGGACTAGCGGGGAGGGGAGGAATGAGCAGTTCTTC.

The rearrangement uses TRBV18 and TRBJ1-3, with TRBD1 matching 7 bases. V lost 1 base and J lost 1; bases outside the gene matches: 7. The germline V gene encodes CDR1 KGHSH and CDR2 LQKENI. The CDR3 loop spans 17 amino acids. CDR3 protein: CASSPLPLQGSGNTIYF. CDR3 bases: TGTGCCAGCTCACCACTACCCTTACAGGGGTCTGGAAACACCATATATTTT.

This clone was recorded a few times. V is TRBV27 and J is TRBJ1-2; D uncertain. V shed 6 bases and J shed 0 bases, with 11 bases lying between them. The CDR3 covers 14 residues. In germline, CDR1 is MNHEY, CDR2 SMNVEV (reference sequence). As DNA, the CDR3 is TGTGCCAGCAGGGGCGGGATTCCTAACTATGGCTACACCTTC. It translates to CASRGGIPNYGYTF.

This chain links TRBV27 with TRBJ2-7; perhaps TRBD1 as D (5 bases). V was cut by 4 bases and J by 2 bases, with 15 bases left in between. Germline V gives CDR1 MNHEY, CDR2 SMNVEV (reference sequence). This CDR3 spans 15 amino acids. CDR3: CASSSPFAGTYEQYF. In DNA, the CDR3 is TGTGCCAGCAGTTCCCCTTTCGCAGGGACCTACGAGCAGTACTTC.

The rearrangement uses TRBV6-5 and TRBJ2-7; TRBD1 matches at 9 bases. Germline V gives CDR1 MNHEY, CDR2 SVGAGI. V gave up 5 bases and J gave up 1 base; unmatched junction bases: 3. This CDR3 comprises 14 residues. The CDR3 here is CASSDGQGSYEQYF. DNA of the CDR3: TGTGCCAGCAGTGACGGACAGGGGTCCTACGAGCAGTACTTC.

This chain uses TRBV6-1 with TRBJ1-1, with TRBD1 identical over 7 bases. Germline lookup yields CDR1 MNHNS and CDR2 SASEGT. The ends lost 4 bases at V and 0 bases at J; junction bases unmatched: 8. This CDR3 contains 16 residues. The chain's CDR3 is CASSAGLGQLNTEAFF. Written as DNA, the CDR3 is TGTGCCAGCAGTGCGGGGTTGGGACAGCTGAACACTGAAGCTTTCTTT.

This clone occurred once. The rearrangement links TRBV2 to TRBJ1-6; possible D gene TRBD1, 5 bases. V was pared by 6 bases and J by 0 bases, with 21 bases between. The germline gives CDR1 SNHLY, CDR2 FYNNEI. The CDR3 totals 19 residues. For the CDR3, the DNA is TGTGCCAGCAGCGCCCCGCCAAGGGGCAGAACCTCCTATAATTCACCCCTCCACTTT. This codes for CASSAPPRGRTSYNSPLHF.

This rearrangement joins TRBV5-6 to TRBJ2-3; unclear D gene. Germline CDR1 reads SGHDT; CDR2 reads YYEEEE. Trimming cost V 4 bases and J 2 bases, with 8 bases left between them. The CDR3 is 13 amino acids. CDR3 sequence reads: CASSTTLTDTQYF. The CDR3 DNA reads as TGTGCCAGCAGCACAACCCTCACAGATACGCAGTATTTT.

The chain links TRBV28 to TRBJ2-1, with D unclear. The CDR3 extends over 15 amino acids. Trimming cost V 1 base and J 0 bases, with 7 bases left between them. Germline V gene data show CDR1 as MDHEN and CDR2 as SYDVKM. The DNA for the CDR3 is TGTGCCAGCAGTTTATATCCCAGCTCCTACAATGAGCAGTTCTTC. This translates into CASSLYPSSYNEQFF.

In this sample, this clone turned up a few times. This rearrangement joins TRBV5-6 to TRBJ1-6; D might be TRBD1 (5 bases). This CDR3 comprises 15 residues. Germline V lookup: CDR1 SGHDT, CDR2 YYEEEE. Trimming cost V 2 bases and J 3 bases, with 9 bases left between them. CDR3 protein: CASSLNTGYNSPLHF. In nucleotides, the CDR3 is TGTGCCAGCAGCTTAAATACAGGCTATAATTCACCCCTCCACTTT.

The chain carries TRBV27 and TRBJ1-1; no reliable D call. Germline-derived CDR1 and CDR2 are MNHEY and SMNVEV (reference sequence). The CDR3 contains 13 residues. V lost 5 bases to trimming and J lost 1 base, with 8 bases between them. The CDR3 loop is CASSLNTNTEAFF. CDR3 nucleotide sequence: TGTGCCAGCAGTCTAAACACGAACACTGAAGCTTTCTTT.

The chain joins TRBV28 to TRBJ2-1; the D gene is possibly TRBD2 (6 bases). The CDR3 is 14 amino acids. Germline lookup yields CDR1 MDHEN and CDR2 SYDVKM. Trimming left V 4 bases short and J 4 bases short, with 11 bases between. The DNA for the CDR3 is TGTGCCAGCAGTTCTCTCGGAGGGTACAATGAGCAGTTCTTC. Its protein product is CASSSLGGYNEQFF. Full variable domain (rest looked up from reference TRBV28 and TRBJ2-1): DVKVTQSSRYLVKRTGEKVFLECVQDMDHENMFWYRQDPGLGLRLIYFSYDVKMKEKGDIPEGYSVSREKKERFSLILESASTNQTSMYLCASSSLGGYNEQFFGPGTRLTVL.

The chain combines TRBV7-8 with TRBJ1-2, with D perhaps TRBD1 (5 bases). CDR3 length: 13 amino acids. The V gene's germline CDR1 is SGHVS and CDR2 FQNEAQ. The V end was cut by 0 bases, the J end by 7 bases, with 9 bases between. The CDR3, as DNA: TGTGCCAGCAGCTTAGCGGGTGGGGGTGGCTACACCTTC. Translation: CASSLAGGGGYTF.

In its sample, this clone was seen once. This chain links TRBV2 with TRBJ2-3; TRBD2 is a possible D gene (6 bases). Between the trimmed V and J ends, which lost 7 bases and 2 bases, there was a span of 19 bases. The CDR3 runs to 16 residues. Germline V gives CDR1 SNHLY, CDR2 FYNNEI. The CDR3 sequence is CASKTGDFGLTDTQYF. In DNA, the CDR3 is TGTGCCAGCAAAACCGGGGACTTTGGTCTCACAGATACGCAGTATTTT.

The V and J genes are TRBV7-2 and TRBJ2-3; 10 positions match TRBD1. CDR1 is SGHTA and CDR2 is FQGNSA in the germline V gene. CDR3 length: 14 residues. V dropped 5 bases and J dropped 4; count of bases not matched to a gene: 3. In DNA, the CDR3 is TGTGCCAGCAGCCGGGACAGGGGTTCAGATACGCAGTATTTT. Protein: CASSRDRGSDTQYF.

CDR3 bases: TGTGCCAGTAGGAGAGACAGAGGGAAGGTTTATTCACCCCTCCACTTT. Its translation: CASRRDRGKVYSPLHF. This sequence joins TRBV19 and TRBJ1-6, with a possible D match to TRBD1 (5 bases). The CDR3 contains 16 residues. Looked up from germline, CDR1 is LNHDA and CDR2 is SQIVND (reference sequence). Trimming left V 6 bases short and J 8 bases short, with 20 bases between.

The genes are TRBV29-1 and TRBJ2-1, with D possibly matching TRBD1 (6 bases). Germline V CDR1 and CDR2: SQVTM, ANQGSEA. This CDR3 has 17 residues. Between the trimmed V and J ends, which lost 0 bases and 0 bases, there was a span of 15 bases. As DNA, the CDR3 is TGCAGCGTTGAAGACCTGGGGGCGGAGAGCTCCTACAATGAGCAGTTCTTC. It encodes CSVEDLGAESSYNEQFF.

The chain combines TRBV5-6 with TRBJ2-5; tentatively, D is TRBD2 (6 bases). CDR3 length: 14 residues. V was trimmed by 3 bases and J by 1 base, leaving 10 bases between them. Germline-derived CDR1 and CDR2 are SGHDT and YYEEEE. The CDR3: CASSYGSLQETQYF. In nucleotides, the CDR3 is TGTGCCAGCAGCTACGGGAGCCTCCAAGAGACCCAGTACTTC.

This chain connects TRBV28 to TRBJ1-2; TRBD1 aligns across 10 bases. Germline V CDR1 and CDR2: MDHEN, SYDVKM. V was pared by 0 bases and J by 0 bases, with 7 bases of the junction left unmatched. The CDR3 is 18 amino acids. The CDR3 DNA sequence: TGTGCCAGCAGTTTATGGGGACAGGGGAGGGACTCTAACTATGGCTACACCTTC. It specifies CASSLWGQGRDSNYGYTF.

The sample holds one count of this clone. The CDR3 DNA is TGTGCCAGCTCACCACCGACAGACCCTGGGGCCAACGTCCTGACTTTC. It is translated as CASSPPTDPGANVLTF. V gene TRBV18 combines with J gene TRBJ2-6, with a possible D match to TRBD1 (5 bases). Germline assignment: CDR1 KGHSH and CDR2 LQKENI. The V end was cut by 0 bases, the J end by 2 bases, with 8 bases between. CDR3 length: 16 amino acids.

The rearrangement uses TRBV5-1 and TRBJ2-2; the D gene is possibly TRBD1 (5 bases). From germline, CDR1 is SGHRS and CDR2 YFSETQ. The V end was cut by 4 bases, the J end by 1 base, with 11 bases between. This CDR3 contains 15 residues. CDR3: CASSPDTLNTGELFF. In DNA, the CDR3 is TGCGCCAGCAGCCCGGACACCCTGAACACCGGGGAGCTGTTTTTT.

This sequence joins TRBV2 and TRBJ1-2; D possibly corresponds to TRBD1 (6 bases). V lost 6 bases to trimming and J lost 4 bases, with 24 bases between them. CDR1 is SNHLY, CDR2 FYNNEI, per germline. The CDR3 totals 17 residues. The CDR3 is CASSETGTTWGLYGYTF. CDR3 DNA sequence: TGTGCCAGCAGCGAGACCGGGACGACCTGGGGGCTCTATGGCTACACCTTC.

J is TRBJ2-7 and V is TRBV11-2; possibly TRBD2 for D (5 bases). Trimming cost V 1 base and J 6 bases, with 13 bases left between them. This CDR3 spans 14 amino acids. Germline CDR1 and CDR2: SGHAT and FQNNGV. DNA for the CDR3: TGTGCCAGCAGCTTAGGATTCGGGGTCGGCGAGCAGTACTTC. This codes for CASSLGFGVGEQYF.